The subject of this entry is one T cell receptor beta chain. This sample was taken from a study of cytomegalovirus exposure and HLA in healthy donors. The protocol was immunoSEQ multiplex PCR, while the TCRdb copy is restricted to in-frame clones and leaves out a portion. This table has 50,000 to 65,000 clones, 95% appearing once. From germline, CDR1 is LNHDA and CDR2 SQIVND (reference sequence). This CDR3 region has 14 residues. Deletions cut 4 bases from V and 4 bases from J, with 13 bases between. Sequencing input: PBMCs. The chain links TRBV19 to TRBJ1-2, with D unclear. The sequence came from a woman in her late teens or twenties in good health and CMV-seropositive. This CDR3 reads CASSTRREGYGYTF. DNA of the CDR3: TGTGCCAGTAGTACCAGGAGAGAGGGCTATGGCTACACCTTC. Drawing the rest from reference TRBV19 and TRBJ1-2, the complete variable domain is DGGITQSPKYLFRKEGQNVTLSCEQNLNHDAMYWYRQDPGQGLRLIYYSQIVNDFQKGDIAEGYSVSREKKESFPLTVTSAQKNPTAFYLCASSTRREGYGYTFGSGTRLTVV.